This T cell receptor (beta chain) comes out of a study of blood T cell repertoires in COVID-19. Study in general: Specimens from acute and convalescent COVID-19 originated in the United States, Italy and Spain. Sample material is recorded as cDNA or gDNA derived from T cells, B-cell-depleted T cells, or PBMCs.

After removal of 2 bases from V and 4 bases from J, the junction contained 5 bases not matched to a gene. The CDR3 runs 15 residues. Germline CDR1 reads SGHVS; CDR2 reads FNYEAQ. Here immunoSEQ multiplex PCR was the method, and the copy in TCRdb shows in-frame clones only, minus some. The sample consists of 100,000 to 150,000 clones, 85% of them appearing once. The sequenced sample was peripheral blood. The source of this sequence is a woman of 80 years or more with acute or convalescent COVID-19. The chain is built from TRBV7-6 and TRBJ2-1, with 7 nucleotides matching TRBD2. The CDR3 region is CASSLRPGGYNEQFF. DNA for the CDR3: TGTGCCAGCAGCTTACGGCCCGGGGGGTACAATGAGCAGTTCTTC.